A selection of T cell receptor beta chains follows, all from one sample in a study of cytomegalovirus exposure and HLA in healthy donors. Sequencing was performed with immunoSEQ multiplex PCR; in TCRdb, only in-frame clones are kept and a portion is missing. Of 200,000 or so clones in the sample, roughly 80% are singletons; the top ten hold 2.5% to 3%. Sequencing input: PBMCs. These receptors came from a man aged 25 to 45 in good health and CMV-seronegative. Each CDR3 is given with its conserved first and last residue. Each record gives: clone size, V gene, D gene, J gene, CDR3 protein, CDR3 DNA. D genes are given only for firm matches. Clone size appears in some rows only: once, few, many, or a class for an expanded clone.

>-|TRBV7-6|-|TRBJ1-6
CASSLGGGSPLHF
TGTGCCAGCAGCTTAGGGGGAGGATCACCCCTCCACTTT
>-|TRBV5-6|TRBD2|TRBJ2-2
CASSLNGAGGSFGELFF
TGTGCCAGCAGCTTGAATGGTGCGGGGGGGTCCTTCGGGGAGCTGTTTTTT
>-|TRBV7-8|TRBD2|TRBJ2-3
CASSFRLAGGDTQYF
TGTGCCAGCAGCTTCAGACTAGCGGGGGGAGATACGCAGTATTTT
>-|TRBV11-2|-|TRBJ1-2
CASSLTGNGYTF
TGTGCCAGCAGCTTAACCGGGAATGGCTACACCTTC
>-|TRBV7-6|TRBD2|TRBJ2-1
CASSDLTGTSGGSSYNEQFF
TGTGCCAGCAGCGACCTTACCGGGACTAGCGGGGGGAGCTCCTACAATGAGCAGTTCTTC
>-|TRBV27|TRBD1|TRBJ2-2
CASSSPRQGASTGELFF
TGTGCCAGCAGTTCCCCCCGGCAGGGGGCGTCCACCGGGGAGCTGTTTTTT
>-|TRBV7-9|-|TRBJ1-4
CALEEAALNEKLFF
TGTGCCCTTGAGGAGGCAGCGTTAAATGAAAAACTGTTTTTT
>-|TRBV6-6|-|TRBJ1-4
CASSWDTQTENEKLFF
TGTGCCAGCAGTTGGGACACCCAAACTGAAAATGAAAAACTGTTTTTT
>-|TRBV27|TRBD1|TRBJ1-1
CASSPEGSSSGTEAFF
TGTGCCAGCAGCCCCGAGGGGTCCTCGTCCGGGACAGAGGCTTTCTTT
>few|TRBV6-5|TRBD1|TRBJ2-7
CASSHYRGSFYEQYF
TGTGCCAGCAGTCATTACAGGGGATCGTTCTACGAGCAGTACTTC
>-|TRBV28|-|TRBJ1-5
CASSFDFSNQPQHF
TGTGCCAGCAGTTTCGACTTCTCCAATCAGCCCCAGCATTTT
>-|TRBV7-3|TRBD1|TRBJ1-1
CASSLEGGFTEAFF
TGTGCCAGCAGCTTAGAAGGGGGCTTTACTGAAGCTTTCTTT
>-|TRBV19|-|TRBJ1-3
CASKELMLSGNTIYF
TGTGCCAGCAAGGAGTTGATGCTCTCTGGAAACACCATATATTTT
>-|TRBV5-8|TRBD2|TRBJ2-1
CASSPGGSGVTYNEQFF
TGTGCCAGCAGCCCGGGGGGTAGCGGGGTTACCTACAATGAGCAGTTCTTC
>-|TRBV6-1|TRBD1|TRBJ2-7
CASSVGQVSYEQYF
TGTGCCAGCAGCGTCGGACAGGTCTCCTACGAGCAGTACTTC